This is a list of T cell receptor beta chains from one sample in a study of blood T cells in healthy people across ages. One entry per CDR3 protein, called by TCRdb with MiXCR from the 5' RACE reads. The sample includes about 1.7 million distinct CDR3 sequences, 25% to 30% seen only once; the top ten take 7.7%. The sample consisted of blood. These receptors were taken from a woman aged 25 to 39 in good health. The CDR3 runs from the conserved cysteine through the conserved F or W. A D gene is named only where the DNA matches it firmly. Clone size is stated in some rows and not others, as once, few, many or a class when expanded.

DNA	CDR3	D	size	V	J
TGTGCTAGTGGCGGGGGGACAGACCTTTATACGCAGTATTTT	CASGGGTDLYTQYF	.	.	TRBV12-5	TRBJ2-3
TGCGCCAGCAGCCTCAATCTAGGTCCGGATACGCAGTATTTT	CASSLNLGPDTQYF	.	.	TRBV4-1	TRBJ2-3
TGTGCCAGCAGGTCTGAGGGGGCTGGGGCCAACGTCCTGACTTTC	CASRSEGAGANVLTF	.	many	TRBV27	TRBJ2-6
TGTGCCAGCAGTTACTCGCAGTACGGGCAGTACTTC	CASSYSQYGQYF	.	few	TRBV6-6	TRBJ2-7
TGTGCCAGCAGCCATCCGAATTCATACGAGCAGTACTTC	CASSHPNSYEQYF	.	many	TRBV14	TRBJ2-7
TGTGCCAGCAGTACACCCGACGGACTAGCGGGGCCCAATGAGCAGTTCTTC	CASSTPDGLAGPNEQFF	TRBD2	few	TRBV6-2/TRBV6-3	TRBJ2-1
TGTGCCTGGGGGACAGGGGCTGAGAATTCACCCCTCCACTTT	CAWGTGAENSPLHF	TRBD1	few	TRBV30	TRBJ1-6
TGTAGTGCTGCGCGAAGTCCGGGACAGGGTACGGCTTTCTTT	CSAARSPGQGTAFF	TRBD1	.	TRBV20-1	TRBJ1-1
TGCAGCGTTGCCCTTTATGAAAAACTGTTTTTT	CSVALYEKLFF	.	many	TRBV29-1	TRBJ1-4
TGTGCCAGCAGCCCGGGACGGGTCAATGAGCAGTTCTTC	CASSPGRVNEQFF	.	many	TRBV4-2	TRBJ2-1
TGTGCCAGCATCGGACAGAACCAAGAGACCCAGTACTTC	CASIGQNQETQYF	.	few	TRBV28	TRBJ2-5
TGCAGTGCTAGTGGCGGGGGGGCGCGGGGCGCCGGAGAGACCCAGTACTTC	CSASGGGARGAGETQYF	TRBD2	few	TRBV20-1	TRBJ2-5
TGCGCCAGCAGCCAAGACACGTCGGAAGGGTCCTACGAGCAGTACTTC	CASSQDTSEGSYEQYF	.	few	TRBV4-1	TRBJ2-7
TGCAGTGCTAGAGATAGGTCGGGGTATCATCAGACCCAGTACTTC	CSARDRSGYHQTQYF	.	few	TRBV20-1	TRBJ2-5
TGTGCCATCAGTGCGCAGAAAAAGTATTACGAGCAGTACTTC	CAISAQKKYYEQYF	.	few	TRBV10-3	TRBJ2-7
TGTGCCAGCAGTGGAGAGGGAAGCACTGAAGCTTTCTTT	CASSGEGSTEAFF	.	.	TRBV2	TRBJ1-1
TGTGCCACCAGCCCGGGGGCCGGCTATGGCTACACCTTC	CATSPGAGYGYTF	.	many	TRBV7-6	TRBJ1-2
TGTGCCAGCAGCTTTGACAGGGTACGGTACGAGCAGTACTTC	CASSFDRVRYEQYF	TRBD1	.	TRBV11-2	TRBJ2-7
TGTGCCAGCAGTTACGCTCCTGCCCTCACTGAAGCTTTCTTT	CASSYAPALTEAFF	.	.	TRBV6-2/TRBV6-3	TRBJ1-1
TGCAGCGTTGAAGACGTGGGGGTCGGGCACGAGCAGTACTTC	CSVEDVGVGHEQYF	.	.	TRBV29-1	TRBJ2-7
TGCGCCAGCAGCCAAGCTTTTTCTCCCTACGAGCAGTACTTC	CASSQAFSPYEQYF	.	.	TRBV4-1	TRBJ2-7
TGTGCCAGCAGTTTGTCCTTAGCGCAGTATTTT	CASSLSLAQYF	.	few	TRBV28	TRBJ2-3
TGTGCCAGCAGTTCTGGTTTAAGGAGCCCGGGGGATGAAAAACTGTTTTTT	CASSSGLRSPGDEKLFF	.	few	TRBV7-2	TRBJ1-4
TGTGCCAGCAGTTACATGCCGGGACTAGCGCCAAGCACAGATACGCAGTATTTT	CASSYMPGLAPSTDTQYF	TRBD2	.	TRBV6-2/TRBV6-3	TRBJ2-3
TGTGCCAACAGTGAAGTGCGGGAGCAGTTCTTC	CANSEVREQFF	.	.	TRBV6-1	TRBJ2-1
TGTGCCAGCAGCTTGGAGGACAGTAGGTCTTCTGGGGCCAACGTCCTGACTTTC	CASSLEDSRSSGANVLTF	.	.	TRBV7-8	TRBJ2-6
TGTGCCAGCACCCGGCGCCTCAATCAGCCCCAGCATTTT	CASTRRLNQPQHF	.	few	TRBV2	TRBJ1-5
TGCGCCAGCAGCTGGAACCCTAGCGGACCCCAAGAGACCCAGTACTTC	CASSWNPSGPQETQYF	TRBD2	many	TRBV5-1	TRBJ2-5
TGTGCCAGTAGTACCATCGACACGAAGTACTCCTATGGCTACACCTTC	CASSTIDTKYSYGYTF	.	few	TRBV19	TRBJ1-2
TGTGCCAGCATAAGGAAAACTCTCTATCGGTACTTC	CASIRKTLYRYF	.	.	TRBV2	TRBJ2-4
TGTGCCAGCAGTTACAGTCCGGGCCGTGAAGCTTTCTTT	CASSYSPGREAFF	.	.	TRBV6-6	TRBJ1-1
TGCAGTGCGGGGGACGGAGCTTCCTACGAGCAGTACTTC	CSAGDGASYEQYF	.	.	TRBV20-1	TRBJ2-7
TGTGCCAGCAGCTTAAGGGGGGCATACGATGAGCAGTTCTTC	CASSLRGAYDEQFF	.	.	TRBV7-3	TRBJ2-1
TGTGCCTCCTGGGACATCAACACCGGGGAGCTGTTTTTT	CASWDINTGELFF	.	.	TRBV3-1	TRBJ2-2
TGCAGTGTCTTGGGGATCGGCGGGGACCAAGAGACCCAGTACTTC	CSVLGIGGDQETQYF	.	many	TRBV20-1	TRBJ2-5
TGTGCCAGCAGGATATCCTACGAGCAGTACTTC	CASRISYEQYF	.	many	TRBV7-2	TRBJ2-7
TGTGCCTGGATCCGGAGCTACGAGCAGTACTTC	CAWIRSYEQYF	.	.	TRBV30	TRBJ2-7
TGCAGTGCTAGATCTAACGGGGCCTACCAAGAGACCCAGTACTTC	CSARSNGAYQETQYF	.	few	TRBV20-1	TRBJ2-5
TGCGCCAGCAGTGAGTCGGGGGGACCCGAGCAGTACTTC	CASSESGGPEQYF	.	.	TRBV10-1	TRBJ2-7
TGTGCCAGCAGTTTCGGGACAGGGAGACTAGCGGGGGGGCCAGATACGCAGTATTTT	CASSFGTGRLAGGPDTQYF	TRBD2	.	TRBV27	TRBJ2-3
TGCGCCAGCAGCCAAGATCTTAATAGCGGGGGGGCGGAGAATGAGCAGTTCTTC	CASSQDLNSGGAENEQFF	TRBD2	many	TRBV4-1	TRBJ2-1
TGTGCCAGCAGCTTCCGCGGGAGGGTTGAGACCCAGTACTTC	CASSFRGRVETQYF	TRBD2	many	TRBV7-2	TRBJ2-5
TGTGCCACCAGTGCTAAACCGGGACTAGCGGAAAGCACAGATACGCAGTATTTT	CATSAKPGLAESTDTQYF	TRBD2	.	TRBV24-1	TRBJ2-3
TGCGCCAGCAGCCAAGTTTTAGGGCAGAATTCACCCCTCCACTTT	CASSQVLGQNSPLHF	.	.	TRBV4-1	TRBJ1-6
TGCGCCAGCAGCCAGTCGCGGGTTGACTACGAGCAGTACTTC	CASSQSRVDYEQYF	.	many	TRBV4-3	TRBJ2-7
TGCAGCGTTGTGCTAGCAAATAATGAAAAACTGTTTTTT	CSVVLANNEKLFF	.	many	TRBV29-1	TRBJ1-4
TGTGCCAGCAGCTTAGGAAAGGGGGCAGGTATATTGGACGAGCAGTACTTC	CASSLGKGAGILDEQYF	TRBD1	.	TRBV7-2	TRBJ2-7
TGTGCCAGCAGCTTTCACGGGACAGGGACCTCCTACGAGCAGTTCTTC	CASSFHGTGTSYEQFF	TRBD1	.	TRBV5-5	TRBJ2-1
TGTGCCAGCAGCCAAAGCAGGGGTTTGGACACTGAAGCTTTCTTT	CASSQSRGLDTEAFF	.	.	TRBV7-9	TRBJ1-1
TGTGCTAGTGGTCCCCCTGGGGCCAACGTCCTGACTTTC	CASGPPGANVLTF	.	.	TRBV12-5	TRBJ2-6
TGTGCCACCAGTGATCGGACAGGGGACAATGAGCAGTTCTTC	CATSDRTGDNEQFF	TRBD1	few	TRBV24-1	TRBJ2-1
TGTGCCAGCAGCCTCCGGGGGGGCCTCTACGAGCAGTACTTC	CASSLRGGLYEQYF	TRBD2	many	TRBV12-3/TRBV12-4	TRBJ2-7
TGCGCCAGCAGCCAAGGGACTAGCGGGAGGGTTACTGCCTACGAGCAGTACTTC	CASSQGTSGRVTAYEQYF	TRBD2	.	TRBV4-3	TRBJ2-7
TGTGCCAGCAGAGAAAGGGGGCAGGGCCCTCAAGAGACCCAGTACTTC	CASRERGQGPQETQYF	TRBD1	.	TRBV7-2	TRBJ2-5
TGTGCCAGCAGCGACCGGGGACAGGCAGATGAAAAACTGTTTTTT	CASSDRGQADEKLFF	.	.	TRBV21-1	TRBJ1-4
TGTGCCACCGCGGTTACTACCTACAATGAGCAGTTCTTC	CATAVTTYNEQFF	.	few	TRBV27	TRBJ2-1
TGTGCCAGCAGCCGACAGGTTGCAGAGACCCAGTACTTC	CASSRQVAETQYF	.	.	TRBV14	TRBJ2-5
TGTGCCAGCAGTTTAGTGATGGAGGGGCACCAAGAGACCCAGTACTTC	CASSLVMEGHQETQYF	.	.	TRBV28	TRBJ2-5
TGTGCCATCAGTGAGGCGGGAGACGGGGAGCTGTTTTTT	CAISEAGDGELFF	TRBD2	many	TRBV10-3	TRBJ2-2
TGTGCCAGCAGGGAGGGGGCGAGGTACAATGAGCAGTTCTTC	CASREGARYNEQFF	.	few	TRBV12-3/TRBV12-4	TRBJ2-1